The following is a TCR beta chain sequence with its context. TCRdb keeps only in-frame clones here, not all; method: immunoSEQ multiplex PCR. Of about 820,000 clones in the sample, 80% to 95% were seen once. This sample was taken from a study of shared clonotypes between healthy human individuals. The CDR3 has 12 amino acids. Germline assignment: CDR1 SGHTA and CDR2 FQGTGA. Trimming left V 2 bases short and J 6 bases short, with 7 bases between. Naive CD8 cells lacked CD45RO and underwent positive selection for CCR7, leaving out terminally differentiated effector memory CD45RA+ cells. The sequence was collected from a man aged 30 to 45 in good health. The sample consisted of naive CD8+ T cells sorted from blood. V and J are TRBV7-3 and TRBJ1-1; no clear D. The CDR3 DNA sequence: TGTGCCAGCAGCTTAGACGGCTCTGAAGCTTTCTTT. Its translation: CASSLDGSEAFF.